The entry below gives a single T cell receptor (beta chain) sequence along with its context. From germline, CDR1 is SGHNT and CDR2 YENEEA. The CDR3 runs to 13 residues. V was pared by 1 base and J by 3 bases, with 7 bases between. Produced via immunoSEQ multiplex PCR; TCRdb's table is partial and in-frame only. The sample records roughly 400,000 clones, roughly 86% being singletons. The data derive from a study of blood T cell repertoires in COVID-19. The chain uses TRBV11-3 and TRBJ2-7; D may be TRBD2 (6 bases). This clonotype originated in a woman aged 55-70 years with COVID-19, enrolled during active disease. Specimen: peripheral blood. CDR3 protein: CASSLGLDYEQYF. The CDR3 bases are TGTGCCAGCAGCTTAGGACTAGACTACGAGCAGTACTTC. Together with reference TRBV11-3 and TRBJ2-7, the CDR3 gives the full variable domain: EAGVVQSPRYKIIEKKQPVAFWCNPISGHNTLYWYLQNLGQGPELLIRYENEEAVDDSQLPKDRFSAERLKGVDSTLKIQPAELGDSAVYLCASSLGLDYEQYFGPGTRLTVT.